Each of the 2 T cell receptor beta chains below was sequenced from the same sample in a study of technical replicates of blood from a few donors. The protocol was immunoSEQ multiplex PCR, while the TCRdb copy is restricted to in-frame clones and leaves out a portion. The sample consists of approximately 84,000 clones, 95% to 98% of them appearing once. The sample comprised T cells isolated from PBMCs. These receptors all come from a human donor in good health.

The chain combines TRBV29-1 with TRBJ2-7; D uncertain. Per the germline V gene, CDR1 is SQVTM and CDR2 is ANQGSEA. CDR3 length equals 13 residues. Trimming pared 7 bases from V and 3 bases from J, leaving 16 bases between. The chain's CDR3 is CSAGVPGNYEQYF. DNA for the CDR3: TGCAGCGCTGGAGTCCCTGGAAACTACGAGCAGTACTTC.

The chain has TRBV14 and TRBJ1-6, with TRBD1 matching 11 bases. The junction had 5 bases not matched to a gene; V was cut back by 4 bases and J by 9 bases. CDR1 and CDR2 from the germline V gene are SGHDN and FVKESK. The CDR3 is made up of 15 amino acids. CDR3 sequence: CASSPRTGGISPLHF. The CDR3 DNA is TGTGCCAGCAGCCCGAGGACAGGGGGCATTTCACCCCTCCACTTT.